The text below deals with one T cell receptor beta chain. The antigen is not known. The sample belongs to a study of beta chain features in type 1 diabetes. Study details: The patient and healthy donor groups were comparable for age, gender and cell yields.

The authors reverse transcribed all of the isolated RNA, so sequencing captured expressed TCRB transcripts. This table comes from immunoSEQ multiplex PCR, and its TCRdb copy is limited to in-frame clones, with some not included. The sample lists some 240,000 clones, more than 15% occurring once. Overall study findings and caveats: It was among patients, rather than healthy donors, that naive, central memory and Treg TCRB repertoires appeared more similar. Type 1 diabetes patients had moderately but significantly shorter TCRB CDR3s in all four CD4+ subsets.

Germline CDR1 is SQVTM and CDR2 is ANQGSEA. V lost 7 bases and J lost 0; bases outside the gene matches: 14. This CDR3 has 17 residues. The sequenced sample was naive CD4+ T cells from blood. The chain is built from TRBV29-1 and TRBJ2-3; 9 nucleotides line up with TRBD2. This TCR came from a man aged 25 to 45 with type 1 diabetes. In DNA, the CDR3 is TGCAGCGCCACATCCGGGGGGACTAGCCTAAGCACAGATACGCAGTATTTT. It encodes CSATSGGTSLSTDTQYF.